This T cell receptor (beta chain) emerged from a study of T cell responses to AZD1222 COVID-19 vaccine. Points from the study as a whole: Donors in the cohort were predominantly white British and more often female, and clonal diversity was possibly underestimated.

Some clones are missing from TCRdb's copy, which holds only in-frame ones; the method was immunoSEQ multiplex PCR. Seen here are 150,000 to 200,000 clones, around 93% observed once, and the top ten hold 1%. In regard to this clone: Its antigen remains unidentified.

Trimming at V came to 4 bases and at J to 2 bases, leaving 6 bases not matched to a gene. The CDR3 has 16 amino acids. Looked up from germline, CDR1 is SGHRS and CDR2 is YFSETQ. The chain combines TRBV5-1 with TRBJ2-1; 10 nucleotides match TRBD1. This receptor was obtained from an adult who received the MenACWY meningococcal vaccine as a control. Sequences were derived from peripheral blood, sampled 28 days after the second dose of the MenACWY control vaccine. The CDR3 DNA is TGCGCCAGCAGCCCCGGGACAGGGGAAGCCTACAATGAGCAGTTCTTC. This gives the protein CASSPGTGEAYNEQFF.